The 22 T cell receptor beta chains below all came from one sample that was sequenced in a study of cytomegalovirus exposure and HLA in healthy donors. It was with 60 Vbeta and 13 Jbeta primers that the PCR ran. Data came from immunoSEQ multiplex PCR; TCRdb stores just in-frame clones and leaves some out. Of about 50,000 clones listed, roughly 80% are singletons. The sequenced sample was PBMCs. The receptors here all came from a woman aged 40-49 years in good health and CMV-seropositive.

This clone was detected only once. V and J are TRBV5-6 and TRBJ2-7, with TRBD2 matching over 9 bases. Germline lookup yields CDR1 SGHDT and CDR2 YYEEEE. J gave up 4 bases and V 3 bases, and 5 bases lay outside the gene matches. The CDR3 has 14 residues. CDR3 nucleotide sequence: TGTGCCAGCAGCTCAGTGACTAGCGGATACGAGCAGTACTTC. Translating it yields CASSSVTSGYEQYF.

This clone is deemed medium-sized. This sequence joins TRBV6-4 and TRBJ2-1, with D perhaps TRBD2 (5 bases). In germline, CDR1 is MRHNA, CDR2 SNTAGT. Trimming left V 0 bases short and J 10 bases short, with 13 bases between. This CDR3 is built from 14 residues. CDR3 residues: CASSDSDDTGEQFF. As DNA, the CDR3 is TGTGCCAGCAGTGACTCTGACGATACGGGGGAGCAGTTCTTC.

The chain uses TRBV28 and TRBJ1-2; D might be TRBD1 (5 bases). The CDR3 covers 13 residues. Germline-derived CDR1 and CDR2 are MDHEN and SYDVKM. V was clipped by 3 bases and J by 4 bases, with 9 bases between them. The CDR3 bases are TGTGCCAGCAGTTTGGGGCCGACCTATGGCTACACCTTC. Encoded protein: CASSLGPTYGYTF.

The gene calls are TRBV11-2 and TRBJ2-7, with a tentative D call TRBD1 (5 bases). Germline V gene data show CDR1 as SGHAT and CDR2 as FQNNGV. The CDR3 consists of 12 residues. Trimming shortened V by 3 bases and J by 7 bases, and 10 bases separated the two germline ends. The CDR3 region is CASSFAKGEQYF. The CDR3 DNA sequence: TGTGCCAGCAGCTTTGCCAAGGGGGAGCAGTACTTC.

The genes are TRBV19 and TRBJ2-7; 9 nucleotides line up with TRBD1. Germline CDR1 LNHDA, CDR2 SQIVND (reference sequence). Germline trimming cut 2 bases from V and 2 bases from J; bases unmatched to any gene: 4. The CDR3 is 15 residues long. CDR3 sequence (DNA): TGTGCCAGTAGTATATACGACAGGGGGGCCTACGAGCAGTACTTC. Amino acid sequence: CASSIYDRGAYEQYF.

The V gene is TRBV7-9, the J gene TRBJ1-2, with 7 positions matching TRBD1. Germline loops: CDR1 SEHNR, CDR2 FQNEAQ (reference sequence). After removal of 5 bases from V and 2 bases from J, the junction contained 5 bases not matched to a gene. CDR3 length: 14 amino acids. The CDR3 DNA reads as TGTGCCAGCAGCCGGGACAGAGCGAACTATGGCTACACCTTC. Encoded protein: CASSRDRANYGYTF.

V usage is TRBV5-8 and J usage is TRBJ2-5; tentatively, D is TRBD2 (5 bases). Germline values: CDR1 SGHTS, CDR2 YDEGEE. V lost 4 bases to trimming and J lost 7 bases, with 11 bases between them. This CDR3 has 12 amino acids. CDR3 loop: CASSASGMTQYF. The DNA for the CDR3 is TGTGCCAGCAGCGCAAGCGGCATGACCCAGTACTTC.

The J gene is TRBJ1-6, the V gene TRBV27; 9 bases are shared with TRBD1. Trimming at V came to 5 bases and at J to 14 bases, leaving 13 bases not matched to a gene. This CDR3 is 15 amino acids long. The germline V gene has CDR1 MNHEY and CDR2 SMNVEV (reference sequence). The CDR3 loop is CASSPGRDRVETLHF. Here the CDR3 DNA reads TGTGCCAGCAGTCCGGGGAGGGACAGGGTCGAAACCCTCCACTTT.

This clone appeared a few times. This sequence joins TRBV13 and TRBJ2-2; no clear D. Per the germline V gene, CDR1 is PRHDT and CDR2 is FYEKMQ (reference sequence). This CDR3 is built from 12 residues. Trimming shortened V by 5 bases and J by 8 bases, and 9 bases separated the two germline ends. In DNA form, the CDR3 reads TGTGCCAGCAGCCCTCGAGTTGGGGAGCTGTTTTTT. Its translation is CASSPRVGELFF.

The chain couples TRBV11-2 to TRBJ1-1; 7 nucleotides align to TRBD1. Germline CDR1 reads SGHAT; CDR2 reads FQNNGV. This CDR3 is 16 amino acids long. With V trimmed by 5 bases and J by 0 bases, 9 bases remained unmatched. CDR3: CASSPHQQGMNTEAFF. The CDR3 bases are TGTGCCAGCAGCCCGCACCAACAGGGGATGAACACTGAAGCTTTCTTT.

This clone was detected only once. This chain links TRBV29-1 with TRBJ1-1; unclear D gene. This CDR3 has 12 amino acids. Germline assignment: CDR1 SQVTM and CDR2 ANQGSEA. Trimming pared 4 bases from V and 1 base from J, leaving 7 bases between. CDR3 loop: CSVVPGNTEAFF. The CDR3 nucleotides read TGCAGCGTTGTCCCAGGGAACACTGAAGCTTTCTTT.

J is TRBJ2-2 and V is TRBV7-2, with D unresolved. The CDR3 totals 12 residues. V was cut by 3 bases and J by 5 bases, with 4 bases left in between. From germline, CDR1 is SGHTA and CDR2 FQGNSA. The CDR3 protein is CASSLSTGELFF. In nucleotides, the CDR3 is TGTGCCAGCAGCTTGTCGACCGGGGAGCTGTTTTTT.

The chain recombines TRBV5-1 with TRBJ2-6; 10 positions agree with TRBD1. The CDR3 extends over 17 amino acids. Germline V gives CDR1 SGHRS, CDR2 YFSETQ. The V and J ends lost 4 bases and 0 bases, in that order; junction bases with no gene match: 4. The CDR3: CASSDRGRGSGANVLTF. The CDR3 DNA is TGCGCCAGCAGCGACAGGGGGCGAGGCTCTGGGGCCAACGTCCTGACTTTC.

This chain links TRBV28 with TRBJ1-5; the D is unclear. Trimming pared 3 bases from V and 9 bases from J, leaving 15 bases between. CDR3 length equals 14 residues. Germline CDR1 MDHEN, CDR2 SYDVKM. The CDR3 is CASSFDDGSRPQHF. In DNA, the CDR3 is TGTGCCAGCAGTTTTGACGACGGGAGCCGGCCCCAGCATTTT.

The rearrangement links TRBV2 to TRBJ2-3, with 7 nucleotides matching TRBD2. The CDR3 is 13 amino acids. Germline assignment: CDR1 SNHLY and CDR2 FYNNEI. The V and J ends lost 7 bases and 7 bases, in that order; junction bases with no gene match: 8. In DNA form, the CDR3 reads TGTGCCAGCACTGGACTAGGCGCAAATACGCAGTATTTT. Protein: CASTGLGANTQYF.

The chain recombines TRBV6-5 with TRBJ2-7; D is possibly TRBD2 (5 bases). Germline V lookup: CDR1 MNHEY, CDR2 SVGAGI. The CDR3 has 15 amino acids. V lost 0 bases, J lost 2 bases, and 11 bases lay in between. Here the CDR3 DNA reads TGTGCCAGCAGTTACTCGACGTTCGGGACCTACGAGCAGTACTTC. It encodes CASSYSTFGTYEQYF.

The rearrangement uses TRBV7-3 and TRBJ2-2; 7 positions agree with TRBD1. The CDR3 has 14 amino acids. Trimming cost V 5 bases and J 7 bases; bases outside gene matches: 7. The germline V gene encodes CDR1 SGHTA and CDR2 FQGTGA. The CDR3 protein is CASSPQGTGGELFF. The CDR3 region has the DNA TGTGCCAGCAGCCCACAGGGGACCGGCGGGGAGCTGTTTTTT.

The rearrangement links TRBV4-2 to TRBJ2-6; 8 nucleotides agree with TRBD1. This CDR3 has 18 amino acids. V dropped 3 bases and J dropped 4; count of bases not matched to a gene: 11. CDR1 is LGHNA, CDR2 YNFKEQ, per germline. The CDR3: CASSHSKTGVPGANVLTF. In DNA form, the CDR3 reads TGTGCCAGCAGCCATTCGAAGACAGGGGTCCCAGGGGCCAACGTCCTGACTTTC.

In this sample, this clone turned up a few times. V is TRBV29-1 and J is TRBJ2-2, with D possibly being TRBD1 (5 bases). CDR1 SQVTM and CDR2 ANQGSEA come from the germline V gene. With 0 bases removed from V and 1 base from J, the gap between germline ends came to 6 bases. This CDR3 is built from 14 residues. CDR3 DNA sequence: TGCAGCGTTGAAGAAGGGGTGAACACCGGGGAGCTGTTTTTT. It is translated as CSVEEGVNTGELFF.

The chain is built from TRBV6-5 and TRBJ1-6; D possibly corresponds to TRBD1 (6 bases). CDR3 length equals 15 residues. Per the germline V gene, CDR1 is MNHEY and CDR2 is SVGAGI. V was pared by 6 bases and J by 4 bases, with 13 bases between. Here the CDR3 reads CASSQTQGYNSPLHF. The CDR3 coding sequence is TGTGCCAGCAGCCAAACGCAGGGGTATAATTCACCCCTCCACTTT.

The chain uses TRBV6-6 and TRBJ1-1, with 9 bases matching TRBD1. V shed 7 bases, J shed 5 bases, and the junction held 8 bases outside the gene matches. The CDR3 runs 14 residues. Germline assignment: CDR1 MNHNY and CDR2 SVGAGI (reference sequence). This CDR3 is CASNPQGAGTEAFF. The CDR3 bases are TGTGCCAGCAATCCACAGGGGGCGGGAACTGAAGCTTTCTTT.

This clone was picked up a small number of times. CDR3 DNA sequence: TGTGCCAGCCTCCGGGACAGGGCCTACGAGCAGTACTTC. This gives the protein CASLRDRAYEQYF. The V call is TRBV5-6, the J call TRBJ2-7, with TRBD1 matching over 9 bases. Germline lookup yields CDR1 SGHDT and CDR2 YYEEEE. This CDR3 spans 13 amino acids. J was trimmed by 2 bases and V by 7 bases; bases with no gene match: 4.